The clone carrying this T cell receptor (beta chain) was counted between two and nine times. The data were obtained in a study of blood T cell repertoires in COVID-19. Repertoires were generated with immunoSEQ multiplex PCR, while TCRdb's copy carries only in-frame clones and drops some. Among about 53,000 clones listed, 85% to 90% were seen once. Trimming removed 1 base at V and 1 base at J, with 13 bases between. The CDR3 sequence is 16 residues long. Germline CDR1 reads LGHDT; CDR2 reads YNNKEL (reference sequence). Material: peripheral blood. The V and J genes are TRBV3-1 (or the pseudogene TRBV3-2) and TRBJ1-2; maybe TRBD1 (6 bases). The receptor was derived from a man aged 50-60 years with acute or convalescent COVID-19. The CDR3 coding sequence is TGTGCCAGCAGCCAAGCGGACAGATCCTATAACTATGGCTACACCTTC. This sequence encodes CASSQADRSYNYGYTF.